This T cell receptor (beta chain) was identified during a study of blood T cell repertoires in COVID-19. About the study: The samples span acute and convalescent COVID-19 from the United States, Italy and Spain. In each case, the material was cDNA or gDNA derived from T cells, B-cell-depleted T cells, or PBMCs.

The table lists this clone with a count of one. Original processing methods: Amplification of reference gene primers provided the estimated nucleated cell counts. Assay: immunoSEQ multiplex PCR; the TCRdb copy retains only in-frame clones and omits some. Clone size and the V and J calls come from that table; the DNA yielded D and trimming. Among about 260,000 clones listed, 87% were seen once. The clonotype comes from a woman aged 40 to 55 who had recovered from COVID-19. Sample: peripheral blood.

The CDR3 sequence is CASSQGTGYSYEQYF. Written as DNA, the CDR3 is TGTGCCAGCAGCCAAGGGACAGGTTACTCCTACGAGCAGTACTTC. V gene TRBV14 combines with J gene TRBJ2-7; 7 bases agree with TRBD1. The V gene end was trimmed by 1 base and the J gene end by 0 bases; junction bases not matched to a gene: 3. This CDR3 is built from 15 residues. The V gene's germline CDR1 is SGHDN and CDR2 FVKESK.